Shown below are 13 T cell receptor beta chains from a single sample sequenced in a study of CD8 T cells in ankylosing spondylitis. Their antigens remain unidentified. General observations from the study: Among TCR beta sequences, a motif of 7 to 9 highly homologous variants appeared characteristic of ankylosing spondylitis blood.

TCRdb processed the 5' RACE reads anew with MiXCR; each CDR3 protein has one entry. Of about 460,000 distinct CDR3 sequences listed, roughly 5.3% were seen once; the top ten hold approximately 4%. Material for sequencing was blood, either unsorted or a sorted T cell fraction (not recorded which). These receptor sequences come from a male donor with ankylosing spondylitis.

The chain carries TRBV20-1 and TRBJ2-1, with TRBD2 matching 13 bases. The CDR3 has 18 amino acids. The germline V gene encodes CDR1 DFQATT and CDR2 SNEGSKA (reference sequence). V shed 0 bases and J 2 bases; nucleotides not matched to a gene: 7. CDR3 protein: CSARDALTSGRAYNEQFF. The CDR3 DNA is TGCAGTGCTAGAGATGCCCTAACTAGCGGGAGGGCCTACAATGAGCAGTTCTTC.

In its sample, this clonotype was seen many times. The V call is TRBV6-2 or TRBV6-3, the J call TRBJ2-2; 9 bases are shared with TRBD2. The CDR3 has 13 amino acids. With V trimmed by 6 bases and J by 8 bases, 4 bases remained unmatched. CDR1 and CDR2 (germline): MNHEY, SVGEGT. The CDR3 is CASRQAGGGELFF. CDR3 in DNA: TGTGCCAGCAGACAAGCGGGAGGTGGGGAGCTGTTTTTT.

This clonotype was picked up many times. This CDR3 reads CASGSGQRTDTQYF. The DNA for the CDR3 is TGCGCCAGCGGATCTGGACAGAGGACAGATACGCAGTATTTT. This chain connects TRBV5-1 to TRBJ2-3, with D perhaps matching TRBD1 (6 bases). This CDR3 has 14 residues. V shed 7 bases and J shed 3 bases, with 15 bases lying between them. CDR1 and CDR2 from the germline V gene are SGHRS and YFSETQ. Filled out from reference TRBV5-1 and TRBJ2-3, the complete variable domain reads KAGVTQTPRYLIKTRGQQVTLSCSPISGHRSVSWYQQTPGQGLQFLFEYFSETQRNKGNFPGRFSGRQFSNSRSEMNVSTLELGDSALYLCASGSGQRTDTQYFGPGTRLTVL.

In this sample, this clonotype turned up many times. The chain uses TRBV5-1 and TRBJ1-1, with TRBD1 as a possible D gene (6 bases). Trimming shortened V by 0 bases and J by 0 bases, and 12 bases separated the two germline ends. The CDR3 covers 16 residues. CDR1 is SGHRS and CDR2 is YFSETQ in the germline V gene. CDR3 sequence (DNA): TGCGCCAGCAGCTTGGGACAGGACACCATGAACACTGAAGCTTTCTTT. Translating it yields CASSLGQDTMNTEAFF. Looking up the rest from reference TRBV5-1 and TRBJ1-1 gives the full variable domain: KAGVTQTPRYLIKTRGQQVTLSCSPISGHRSVSWYQQTPGQGLQFLFEYFSETQRNKGNFPGRFSGRQFSNSRSEMNVSTLELGDSALYLCASSLGQDTMNTEAFFGQGTRLTVV.

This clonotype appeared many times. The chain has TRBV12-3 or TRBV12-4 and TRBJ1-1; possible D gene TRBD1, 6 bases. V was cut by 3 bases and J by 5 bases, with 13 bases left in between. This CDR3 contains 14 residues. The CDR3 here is CASSFTGTLTEAFF. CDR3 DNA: TGTGCCAGCAGTTTTACAGGGACGTTAACTGAAGCTTTCTTT.

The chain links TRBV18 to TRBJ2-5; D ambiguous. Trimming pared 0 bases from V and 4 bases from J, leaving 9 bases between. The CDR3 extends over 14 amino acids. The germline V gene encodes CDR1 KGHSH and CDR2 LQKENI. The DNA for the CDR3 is TGTGCCAGCTCACCACCGACCAGACTAGAGACCCAGTACTTC. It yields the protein CASSPPTRLETQYF.

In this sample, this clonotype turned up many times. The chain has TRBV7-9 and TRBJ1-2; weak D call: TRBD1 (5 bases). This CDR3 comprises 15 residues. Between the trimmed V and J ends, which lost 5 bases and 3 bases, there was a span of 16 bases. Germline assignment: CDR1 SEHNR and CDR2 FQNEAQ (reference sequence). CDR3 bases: TGTGCCAGCAGCACGCGGACAAGTCACGACTATGGCTACACCTTC. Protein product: CASSTRTSHDYGYTF. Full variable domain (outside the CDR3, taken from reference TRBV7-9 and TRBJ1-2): DTGVSQNPRHKITKRGQNVTFRCDPISEHNRLYWYRQTLGQGPEFLTYFQNEAQLEKSRLLSDRFSAERPKGSFSTLEIQRTEQGDSAMYLCASSTRTSHDYGYTFGSGTRLTVV.

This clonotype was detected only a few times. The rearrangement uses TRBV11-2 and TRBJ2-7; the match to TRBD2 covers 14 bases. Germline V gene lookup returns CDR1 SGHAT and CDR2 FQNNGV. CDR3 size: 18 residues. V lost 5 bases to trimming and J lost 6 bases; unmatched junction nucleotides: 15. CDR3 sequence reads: CASSLNKGTSGSAREQYF. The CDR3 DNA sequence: TGTGCCAGCAGCCTCAATAAGGGGACTAGCGGGAGCGCCCGCGAGCAGTACTTC.

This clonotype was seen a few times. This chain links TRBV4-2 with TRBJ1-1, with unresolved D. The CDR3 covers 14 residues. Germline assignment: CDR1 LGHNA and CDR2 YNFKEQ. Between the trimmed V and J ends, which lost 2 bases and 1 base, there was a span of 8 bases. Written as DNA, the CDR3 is TGTGCCAGCAGCCAATTAGAGCGGAACACTGAAGCTTTCTTT. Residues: CASSQLERNTEAFF.

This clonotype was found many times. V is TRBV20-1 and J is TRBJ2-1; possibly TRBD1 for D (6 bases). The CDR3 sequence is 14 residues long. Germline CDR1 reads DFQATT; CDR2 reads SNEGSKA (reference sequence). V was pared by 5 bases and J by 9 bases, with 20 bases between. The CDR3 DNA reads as TGCAGTGCTTACAGGGCGACGCTTATTGGTGAGCAGTTCTTC. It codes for CSAYRATLIGEQFF.

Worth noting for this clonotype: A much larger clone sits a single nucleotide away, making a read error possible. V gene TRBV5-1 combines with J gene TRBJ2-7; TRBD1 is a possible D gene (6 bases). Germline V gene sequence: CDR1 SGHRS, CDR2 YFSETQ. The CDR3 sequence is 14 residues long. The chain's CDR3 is CASSSGTSPDERYF. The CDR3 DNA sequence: TGCGCCAGCAGCTCCGGGACATCACCCGACGAGCGGTACTTC.

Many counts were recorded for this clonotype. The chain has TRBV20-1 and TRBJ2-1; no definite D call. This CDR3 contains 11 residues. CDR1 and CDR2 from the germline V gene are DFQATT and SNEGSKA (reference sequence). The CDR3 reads CSLFNPDEQFF. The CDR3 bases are TGCAGCCTCTTTAACCCCGATGAGCAGTTCTTC.

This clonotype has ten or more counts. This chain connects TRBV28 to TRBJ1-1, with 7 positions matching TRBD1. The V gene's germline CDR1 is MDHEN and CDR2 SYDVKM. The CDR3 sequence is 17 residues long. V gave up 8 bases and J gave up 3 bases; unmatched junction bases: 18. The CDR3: CASLSTRGTARDTEAFF. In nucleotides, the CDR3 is TGTGCCAGCTTATCCACCCGAGGGACAGCCCGTGACACTGAAGCTTTCTTT.